Below, one T cell receptor (beta chain) is given with its context. This clone appeared once. What antigen it recognizes has not been identified. Base qualities are not at hand, and no much larger clone is one base apart. Library construction relied on the immunoSEQ multiplex PCR assay. The original methods were these. During preprocessing, nonproductive sequences were discarded, as were any CDR3s that did not begin with C, did not end with F or W, or were shorter than 7 amino acids. Antigen-specific clonotypes were called with the MANAFEST web app, based on expansion relative to reference and other culture wells. To be counted as positive, a clone had to show significant expansion compared with the reference culture, at an FDR below 0.05, in 2 of 3 replicate wells. Positive clones also required significant expansion versus all other tandem wells and an odds ratio above 5. CDR3 homology was measured as pairwise Levenshtein distance, computed with the stringdist R package after trimming three terminal residues from each end. TCRdb obtained this table from immuneACCESS and retained in-frame rearrangements with V and J assigned. These tables miss some clones; where compared with another copy, unresolved V genes account for less than half of the shortfall, and the remainder is unexplained. V and J calls and clone size are as listed in that table; D and trimming were resolved from the DNA. This sample holds roughly 30,000 clones; about three quarters were observed only once. About 16% of the sample belongs to the ten largest clones.

CD4+ T cells from unexposed donors were collected before the COVID-19 pandemic (2011-2018). After around ten days of culture, CD4+ T cells were isolated with the EasySep CD4+ T cell isolation kit. Unexposed donor CD4+ T cells were tested for reactivity to SARS-CoV-2 S and N and four common cold coronavirus spike pools, as cell number allowed. About 2 million PBMCs per well were cultured in IMDM with approximately 5% human AB serum and 9.5 to 10 IU/ml IL-2. Half of the culture medium was replaced with fresh IL-2-containing medium on days 3 and 7. In general, triplicate replicate wells were used for every peptide culture condition. Leukapheresis product for the unexposed donors was purchased commercially. PBMCs were isolated from leukapheresis product or whole blood by Ficoll-Paque PLUS gradient centrifugation. PBMCs were either used fresh in the expansion assay or cryopreserved at -140 degrees C. The QIAamp Micro DNA Kit was used to extract genomic DNA from the CD4+ T cells.

Germline trimming amounts to 1 base on V and 3 bases on J, with 6 as the count of junction bases outside the gene matches. Including cysteine and phenylalanine, the CDR3 has 15 amino acids. The CDR3 DNA has 45 bases and is translated from base 1. CDR1 and CDR2 are read off the germline V gene (reference sequence) as LGHDT and YNNKEL. This specimen comes from a study of CD4 T cells in relation to SARS-CoV-2 and coronaviruses (dated by TCRdb to the early 2020s). Concerning the study at large: The ViraFEST assay cultured PBMCs with antigen for roughly 10 days, then sequenced TCR beta CDR3s to find antigen-specific clonal expansions. An HIV-1 Nef peptide pool or a culture without peptide was used as the negative reference condition. Shared crossreactive spike epitopes were mapped to their HLA restriction using patient-derived lymphoblastoid cell lines. The study assessed, at the TCR clonotype level, memory CD4+ T cell crossreactivity between SARS-CoV-2 and common cold coronavirus spike proteins. The Adaptive Biotechnologies TCR-sequencing kit was used for samples from a few pre-COVID donors and for the naive versus memory experiments, whereas the other data were Illumina-based. A different, Illumina-based TCR-beta assay was used to sequence expansion assays from other donors in the study.

Here is what the overall study found, with its caveats: Because no donor provided both pre-pandemic and post-infection samples, tracing the source of pre-existing responses was limited. The study was limited by small numbers of patients and tested TCRs. In roughly two thirds of donors, memory CD4+ clonotypes turned up that crossrecognized SARS-CoV-2 and at least one common cold coronavirus spike. Compared with monoreactive clones, crossreactive clones had significantly weaker SARS-CoV-2-driven expansion, a result consistent with antigenic imprinting. Since the crossreactivity analysis centred on spike protein, crossreactivity against other viral proteins was not assessed.

In this chain, TRBV3-1 (or the pseudogene TRBV3-2) is recombined with TRBJ2-7, and TRBD1 matches 7 of the central bases. This sequence originates from a human donor in good health. Material: CD4+ T cells from PBMCs, cultured in vitro. The CDR3 loop reads CASSQGPQGLYEQYF. The DNA sequence reads TGTGCCAGCAGCCAAGGCCCACAGGGGCTCTACGAGCAGTACTTC.